The TCR beta chain described here comes from a study of response to subunit inactivated influenza vaccine. General study results and limits: New T cells are recruited in small numbers by each seasonal influenza vaccination, according to the authors' suggestion.

TCRdb ran MiXCR on the RT-PCR reads and lists one entry per CDR3 protein. This sample has some 850,000 distinct CDR3 sequences; around 20% occur once, and the top ten carry about a tenth. Worth noting for this clonotype: Antigen unknown.

The CDR3 is 14 residues long. Germline V gene lookup returns CDR1 WNHNN and CDR2 SYGVQD (reference sequence). The V and J ends lost 5 bases and 2 bases, in that order; junction bases with no gene match: 2. The clonotype originates from a man over 45 who received an inactivated influenza vaccine. The sequenced sample was PBMCs from blood, obtained about 5 days after vaccination. V and J are TRBV10-1 and TRBJ1-4, with TRBD1 identical over 7 bases. The CDR3: CASSPGQTNEKLFF. The CDR3, as DNA: TGCGCCAGCAGTCCGGGACAGACTAATGAAAAACTGTTTTTT.